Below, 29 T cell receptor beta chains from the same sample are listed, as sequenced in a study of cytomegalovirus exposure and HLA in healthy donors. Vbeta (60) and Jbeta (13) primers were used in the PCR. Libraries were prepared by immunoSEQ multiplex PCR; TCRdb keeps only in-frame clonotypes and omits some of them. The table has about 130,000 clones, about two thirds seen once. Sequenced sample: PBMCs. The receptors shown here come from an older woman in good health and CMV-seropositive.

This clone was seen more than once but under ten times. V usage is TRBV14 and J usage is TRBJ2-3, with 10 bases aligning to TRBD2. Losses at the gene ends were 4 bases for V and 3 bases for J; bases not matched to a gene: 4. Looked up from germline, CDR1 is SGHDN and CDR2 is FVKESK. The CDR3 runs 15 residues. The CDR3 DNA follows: TGTGCCAGCAGCCTTAGCGGGGGGCGGACAGATACGCAGTATTTT. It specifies CASSLSGGRTDTQYF.

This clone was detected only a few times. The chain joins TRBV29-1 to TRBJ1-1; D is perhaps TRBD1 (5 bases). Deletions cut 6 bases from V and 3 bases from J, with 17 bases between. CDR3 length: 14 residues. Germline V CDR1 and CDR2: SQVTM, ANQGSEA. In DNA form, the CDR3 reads TGCAGCGTGGCGGTGGGGGGGGTCGACACTGAAGCTTTCTTT. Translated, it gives CSVAVGGVDTEAFF.

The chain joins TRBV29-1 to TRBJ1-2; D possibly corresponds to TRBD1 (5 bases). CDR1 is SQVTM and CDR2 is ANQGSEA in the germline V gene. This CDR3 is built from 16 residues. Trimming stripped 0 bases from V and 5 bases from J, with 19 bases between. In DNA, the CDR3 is TGCAGCGTTGAAGATCGAGGGGCCCCACTAGCGTATGGCTACACCTTC. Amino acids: CSVEDRGAPLAYGYTF. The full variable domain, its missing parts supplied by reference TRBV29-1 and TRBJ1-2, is SAVISQKPSRDICQRGTSLTIQCQVDSQVTMMFWYRQQPGQSLTLIATANQGSEATYESGFVIDKFPISRPNLTFSTLTVSNMSPEDSSIYLCSVEDRGAPLAYGYTFGSGTRLTVV.

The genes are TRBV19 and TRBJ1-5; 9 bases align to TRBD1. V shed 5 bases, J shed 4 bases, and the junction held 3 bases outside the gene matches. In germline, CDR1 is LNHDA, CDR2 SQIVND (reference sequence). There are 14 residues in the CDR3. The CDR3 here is CASSVGTGNQPQHF. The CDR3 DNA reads TGTGCCAGTAGTGTCGGGACAGGGAATCAGCCCCAGCATTTT.

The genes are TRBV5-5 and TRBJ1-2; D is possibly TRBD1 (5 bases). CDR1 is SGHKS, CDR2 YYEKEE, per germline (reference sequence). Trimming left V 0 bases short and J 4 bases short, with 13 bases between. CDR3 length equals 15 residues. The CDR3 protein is CASSLGGRDSYGYTF. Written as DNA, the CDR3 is TGTGCCAGCAGCTTGGGGGGCAGGGACTCCTATGGCTACACCTTC.

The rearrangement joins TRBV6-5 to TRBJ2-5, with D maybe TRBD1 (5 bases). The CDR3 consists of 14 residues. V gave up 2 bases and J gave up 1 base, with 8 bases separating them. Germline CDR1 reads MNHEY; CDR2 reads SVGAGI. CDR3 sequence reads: CASSYLDSQETQYF. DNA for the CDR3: TGTGCCAGCAGTTACCTAGACAGCCAAGAGACCCAGTACTTC.

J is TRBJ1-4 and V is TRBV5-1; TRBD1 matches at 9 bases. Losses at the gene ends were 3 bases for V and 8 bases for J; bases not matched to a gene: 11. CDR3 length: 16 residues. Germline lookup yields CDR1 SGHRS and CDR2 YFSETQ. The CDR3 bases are TGCGCCAGCAGCTGGGTCGGGACAGGGAAGGGGGAAAAACTGTTTTTT. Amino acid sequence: CASSWVGTGKGEKLFF.

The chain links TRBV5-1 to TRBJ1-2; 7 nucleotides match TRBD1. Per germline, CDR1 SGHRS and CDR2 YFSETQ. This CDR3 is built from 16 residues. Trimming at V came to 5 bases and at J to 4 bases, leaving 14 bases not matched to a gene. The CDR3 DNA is TGCGCCAGCAGAGAGGGGACCGAAGGGACAGTCTATGGCTACACCTTC. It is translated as CASREGTEGTVYGYTF.

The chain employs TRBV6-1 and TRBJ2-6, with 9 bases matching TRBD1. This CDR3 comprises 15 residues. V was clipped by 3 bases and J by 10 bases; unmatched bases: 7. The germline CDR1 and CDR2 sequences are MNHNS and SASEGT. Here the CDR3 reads CASSEVGTGKNVLTF. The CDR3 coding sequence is TGTGCCAGCAGTGAGGTCGGGACAGGGAAGAACGTCCTGACTTTC.

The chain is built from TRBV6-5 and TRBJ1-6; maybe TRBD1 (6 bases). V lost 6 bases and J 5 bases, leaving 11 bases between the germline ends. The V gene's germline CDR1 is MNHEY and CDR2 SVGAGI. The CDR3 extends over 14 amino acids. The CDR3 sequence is CASSDRSNNSPLHF. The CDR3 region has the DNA TGTGCCAGCAGCGACAGGTCCAATAATTCACCCCTCCACTTT.

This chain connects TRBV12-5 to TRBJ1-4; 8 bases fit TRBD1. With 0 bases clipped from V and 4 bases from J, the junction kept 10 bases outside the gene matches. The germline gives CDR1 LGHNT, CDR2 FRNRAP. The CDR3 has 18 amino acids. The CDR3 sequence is CASGLVPLDRGNNEKLFF. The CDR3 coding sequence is TGTGCTAGTGGTTTGGTCCCGCTTGACAGGGGAAATAATGAAAAACTGTTTTTT.

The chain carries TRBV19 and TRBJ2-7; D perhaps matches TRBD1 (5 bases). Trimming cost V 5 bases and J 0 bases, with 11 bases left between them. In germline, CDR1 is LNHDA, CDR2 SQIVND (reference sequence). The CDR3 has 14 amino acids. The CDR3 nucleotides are TGTGCCAGTAGTCGGCGAGGACACTCCTACGAGCAGTACTTC. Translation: CASSRRGHSYEQYF.

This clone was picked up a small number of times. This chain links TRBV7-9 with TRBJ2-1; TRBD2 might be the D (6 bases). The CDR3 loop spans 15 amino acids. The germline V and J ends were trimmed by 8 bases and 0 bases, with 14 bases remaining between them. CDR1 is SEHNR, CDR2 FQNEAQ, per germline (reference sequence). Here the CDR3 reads CASFATGSSYNEQFF. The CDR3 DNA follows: TGTGCCAGCTTCGCCACCGGGAGCTCCTACAATGAGCAGTTCTTC.

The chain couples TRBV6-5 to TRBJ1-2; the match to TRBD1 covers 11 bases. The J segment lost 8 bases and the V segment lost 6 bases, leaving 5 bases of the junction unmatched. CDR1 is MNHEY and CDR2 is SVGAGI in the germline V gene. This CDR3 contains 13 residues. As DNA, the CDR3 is TGTGCCAGCAGCCCCGGGACAGGGGGAGGCTACACCTTC. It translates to CASSPGTGGGYTF.

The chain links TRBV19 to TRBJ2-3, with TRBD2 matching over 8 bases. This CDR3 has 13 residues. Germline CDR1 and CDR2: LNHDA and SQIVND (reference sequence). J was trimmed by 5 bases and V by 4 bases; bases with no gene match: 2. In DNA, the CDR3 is TGTGCCAGTAGTAGCCTAGCGGGAGATACGCAGTATTTT. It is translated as CASSSLAGDTQYF. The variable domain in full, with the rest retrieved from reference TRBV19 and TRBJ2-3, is DGGITQSPKYLFRKEGQNVTLSCEQNLNHDAMYWYRQDPGQGLRLIYYSQIVNDFQKGDIAEGYSVSREKKESFPLTVTSAQKNPTAFYLCASSSLAGDTQYFGPGTRLTVL.

The chain's CDR3 is CASSPLGREREQYF. As DNA, the CDR3 is TGTGCCAGCAGCCCTCTCGGCAGGGAACGCGAGCAGTACTTC. V and J are TRBV6-5 and TRBJ2-5; possible D gene TRBD1, 5 bases. The J call may be faulty, since TRBJ2-7 better matches the DNA end. This CDR3 comprises 14 residues. The germline V gene has CDR1 MNHEY and CDR2 SVGAGI.

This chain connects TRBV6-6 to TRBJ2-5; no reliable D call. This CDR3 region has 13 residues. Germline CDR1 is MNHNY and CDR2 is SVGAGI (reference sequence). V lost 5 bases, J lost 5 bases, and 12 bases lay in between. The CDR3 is CASSQLPGETQYF. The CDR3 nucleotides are TGTGCCAGCAGTCAGCTCCCCGGGGAGACCCAGTACTTC.

CDR3 sequence: CASSIFATEYNEQFF. The CDR3 DNA reads as TGTGCCAGTAGTATTTTTGCAACGGAGTACAATGAGCAGTTCTTC. The chain employs TRBV19 and TRBJ2-1; the D is unclear. CDR1 and CDR2 from the germline V gene are LNHDA and SQIVND (reference sequence). The CDR3 covers 15 residues. V lost 3 bases and J lost 4, with 13 bases in between.

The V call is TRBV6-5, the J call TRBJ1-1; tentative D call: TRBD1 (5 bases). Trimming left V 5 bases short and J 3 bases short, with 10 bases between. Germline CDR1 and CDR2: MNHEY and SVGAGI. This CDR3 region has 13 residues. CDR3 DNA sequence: TGTGCCAGCAGTGCAGGGATTTACACTGAAGCTTTCTTT. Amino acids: CASSAGIYTEAFF.

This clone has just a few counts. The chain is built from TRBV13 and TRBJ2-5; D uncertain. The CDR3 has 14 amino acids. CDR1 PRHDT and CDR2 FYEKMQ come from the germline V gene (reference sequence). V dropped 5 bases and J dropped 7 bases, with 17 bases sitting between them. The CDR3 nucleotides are TGTGCCAGCAGCCGCGGCCGCCCGCTTGGGACCCAGTACTTC. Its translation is CASSRGRPLGTQYF.

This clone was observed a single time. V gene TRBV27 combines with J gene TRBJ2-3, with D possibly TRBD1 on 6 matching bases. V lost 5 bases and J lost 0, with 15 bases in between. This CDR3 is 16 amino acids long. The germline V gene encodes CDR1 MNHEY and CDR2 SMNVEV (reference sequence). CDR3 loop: CASSMTGDSSTDTQYF. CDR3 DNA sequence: TGTGCCAGCAGTATGACAGGAGATTCTAGCACAGATACGCAGTATTTT.

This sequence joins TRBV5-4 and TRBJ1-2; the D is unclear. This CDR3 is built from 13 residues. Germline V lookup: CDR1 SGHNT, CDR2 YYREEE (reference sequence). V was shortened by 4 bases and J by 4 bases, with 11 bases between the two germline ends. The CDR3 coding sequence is TGTGCCAGCAGCGTGGACGGACTCTATGGCTACACCTTC. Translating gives CASSVDGLYGYTF.

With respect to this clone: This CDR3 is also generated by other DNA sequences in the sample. CDR3 bases: TGCGCCAGCAGCTTAGGGGACAGCATGAACACTGAAGCTTTCTTT. It encodes CASSLGDSMNTEAFF. The chain carries TRBV5-1 and TRBJ1-1; 7 bases line up with TRBD1. This CDR3 comprises 15 residues. V dropped 2 bases and J dropped 0; count of bases not matched to a gene: 4. CDR1 is SGHRS and CDR2 is YFSETQ in the germline V gene. Filled out from reference TRBV5-1 and TRBJ1-1, the complete variable domain reads KAGVTQTPRYLIKTRGQQVTLSCSPISGHRSVSWYQQTPGQGLQFLFEYFSETQRNKGNFPGRFSGRQFSNSRSEMNVSTLELGDSALYLCASSLGDSMNTEAFFGQGTRLTVV.

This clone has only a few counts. The CDR3 region is CASSRDGRRPQHF. The CDR3 DNA sequence: TGTGCCAGCAGCAGAGACGGGAGGAGACCCCAGCATTTT. The genes are TRBV7-9 and TRBJ1-5; D is unclear. This CDR3 has 13 residues. CDR1 and CDR2 from the germline V gene are SEHNR and FQNEAQ (reference sequence). Trimming took off 5 bases at V and 10 bases at J, with 15 bases between the two ends.

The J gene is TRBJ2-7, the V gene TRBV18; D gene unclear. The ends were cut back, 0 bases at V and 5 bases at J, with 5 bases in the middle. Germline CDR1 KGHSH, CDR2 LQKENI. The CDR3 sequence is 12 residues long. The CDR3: CASSPPSDEQYF. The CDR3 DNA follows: TGTGCCAGCTCACCACCGAGCGACGAGCAGTACTTC.

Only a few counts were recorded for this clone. CDR3 DNA sequence: TGTGCCAGCAGCACCCCGACAGGGGGCAATGAAAAACTGTTTTTT. Its translation is CASSTPTGGNEKLFF. This chain links TRBV7-8 with TRBJ1-4; TRBD1 matches 10 bases. Germline CDR1 is SGHVS and CDR2 is FQNEAQ. This CDR3 is built from 15 residues. The trim removed 5 bases at V and 5 bases at J, leaving 5 bases unmatched.

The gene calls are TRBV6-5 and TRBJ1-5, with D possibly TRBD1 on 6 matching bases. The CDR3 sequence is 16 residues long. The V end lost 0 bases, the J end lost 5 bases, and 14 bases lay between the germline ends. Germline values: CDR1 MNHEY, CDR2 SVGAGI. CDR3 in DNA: TGTGCCAGCAGTTACTCGGGGACATTTGTCGATCAGCCCCAGCATTTT. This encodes CASSYSGTFVDQPQHF.

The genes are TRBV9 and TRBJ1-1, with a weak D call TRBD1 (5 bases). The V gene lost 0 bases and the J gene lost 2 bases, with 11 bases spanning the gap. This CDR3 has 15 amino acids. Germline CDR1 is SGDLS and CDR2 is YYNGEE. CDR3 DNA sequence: TGTGCCAGCAGCGTAGTAGGGGCGGGAAACACTGAAGCTTTCTTT. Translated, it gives CASSVVGAGNTEAFF.

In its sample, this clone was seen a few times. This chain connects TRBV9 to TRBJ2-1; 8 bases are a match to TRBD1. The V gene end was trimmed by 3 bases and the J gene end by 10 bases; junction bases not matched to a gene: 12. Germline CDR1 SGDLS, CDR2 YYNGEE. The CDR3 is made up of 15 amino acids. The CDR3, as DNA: TGTGCCAGCAGCGCCCGGACAGGGAATCGGGGGGAGCAGTTCTTC. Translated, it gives CASSARTGNRGEQFF.